This T cell receptor (beta chain) was profiled in a study of blood T cell repertoires in COVID-19. Using immunoSEQ multiplex PCR, the repertoire was profiled, and TCRdb retains in-frame clones only, with some absent. The sample has 50,000 to 75,000 clones, 80% seen once. Germline V gives CDR1 LGHNA, CDR2 YNFKEQ. V lost 0 bases and J lost 0, with 20 bases in between. The CDR3 totals 19 residues. This TCR was sampled from a man aged 55 to 69 with acute or convalescent COVID-19. Sequenced: peripheral blood. The rearrangement links TRBV4-2 to TRBJ2-5; a possible D gene is TRBD1 (6 bases). CDR3 sequence (DNA): TGTGCCAGCAGCCAAGATTGGGGCTACGGGACACAGAACCAAGAGACCCAGTACTTC. It specifies CASSQDWGYGTQNQETQYF.